This TCR beta chain was recorded in a study of shared clonotypes between healthy human individuals. Assay execution proceeded at the deep level. Each cell subset's genomic DNA was divided evenly among several immunoSEQ plates. Libraries were prepared by immunoSEQ multiplex PCR; TCRdb keeps only in-frame clonotypes and omits some of them. The profile shows fewer than 1.4 million clones, about four fifths of them singletons. The CDR3 is made up of 15 amino acids. Germline V gives CDR1 GTSNPN, CDR2 SVGIG (reference sequence). Concerning this clone itself: This may stem from a read error, because a much larger clone lies one nucleotide away. The sample holds other DNA sequences that translate to the same CDR3.

The study separated CD4+ cells into CD45RA+ naive and CD45RA-negative memory subsets. The sequencing input was memory CD4+ T cells from PBMCs. Documented subset: CD45RA-negative fraction. The receptor was isolated from a man between 18 and 29 years old in good health. Some clones in this sample may be carry-over from other donors' samples. This chain joins TRBV30 and TRBJ2-6; D tentatively fits TRBD1 or TRBD2 (5 bases each). DNA for the CDR3: TGTGCCTGGAGTGCGCGGGTTTTTGGGGCCAACGTCCTAACTTTC. It is translated as CAWSARVFGANVLTF.